A selection of T cell receptor beta chains follows, all from one sample in a study of blood T cell repertoires in COVID-19. The repertoire was sequenced with immunoSEQ multiplex PCR; TCRdb's copy has only in-frame clones and lacks some. The sample has 55,000 to 75,000 clones, approximately 81% seen once. Sequencing was carried out using peripheral blood. The receptors shown here come from a man aged 55 to 69 with COVID-19, enrolled during active disease. The CDR3 runs from the conserved cysteine through the conserved F or W. The D gene is left open where the match is weak. For some rows the clone size is stated as once, few or many, or as a class when expanded; others skip it.

>TRBJ2-7|NA|TRBD1|TRBV5-4
TGTGCCAGCAGCCAGAGGGACAGGGGCGAGGAGTACTTC
CASSQRDRGEEYF
>TRBJ1-5|NA|TRBD1|TRBV15
TGTGCCACCAGCAGAGACTCTAATACCGGGACAGGGACTCAGCCCCAGCATTTT
CATSRDSNTGTGTQPQHF
>TRBJ1-2|few|NA|TRBV7-9
TGTGCCAGCTCGAGGAGGGACCCTAATTCCGGCTACACCTTC
CASSRRDPNSGYTF
>TRBJ1-5|once|NA|TRBV5-1
TGCGCCAGCAGCTCCGGGGAGAGTGCGAGCAATCAGCCCCAGCATTTT
CASSSGESASNQPQHF
>TRBJ2-7|few|TRBD1|TRBV30
TGTGCCTGGAATTATGGACAGGGGAGGAACGAGCAGTACTTC
CAWNYGQGRNEQYF
>TRBJ2-5|NA|NA|TRBV10-3
TGTGCCATCAGTGAGTCGTCCCCGCAAGAGACCCAGTACTTC
CAISESSPQETQYF
>TRBJ2-2|NA|TRBD2|TRBV9
TGTGCCAGCAGCGAAGGGACTAGACGTACCGGGGAGCTGTTTTTT
CASSEGTRRTGELFF
>TRBJ1-1|NA|NA|TRBV7-2
TGTGCCAGCAGCTTAGGGCAGGGTGAAGCTTTCTTT
CASSLGQGEAFF
>TRBJ2-5|NA|TRBD2|TRBV7-2
TGTGCCAGCAGCTTGCTTAGCGGGAGCCAAGAGACCCAGTACTTC
CASSLLSGSQETQYF
>TRBJ2-5|NA|TRBD2|TRBV3-1/TRBV3-2
TGTGCCAGCAGCCGATCGGCGGGGGACCAAGAGACCCAGTACTTC
CASSRSAGDQETQYF
>TRBJ1-1|NA|NA|TRBV7-2
TGTGCCAGCAGCTTCAGCAGGGACACTGAAGCTTTCTTT
CASSFSRDTEAFF
>TRBJ2-2|NA|TRBD2|TRBV5-1
TGCGCCAGCAGCCCTACTAGCGGGGGCGACACCGGGGAGCTGTTTTTT
CASSPTSGGDTGELFF
>TRBJ2-7|NA|TRBD2|TRBV6-5
TGTGCCAGCAATAAAGGCGGGGGCTACGAGCAGTACTTC
CASNKGGGYEQYF
>TRBJ2-3|NA|TRBD2|TRBV4-2
TGTGCCAGCAGCCAAGGGCTAGCGGGAGGGCGGGGGGATACGCAGTATTTT
CASSQGLAGGRGDTQYF
>TRBJ1-1|NA|NA|TRBV5-1
TGCGCCAGCAGCTGGGGGGGAGATGAAGCTTTCTTT
CASSWGGDEAFF
>TRBJ2-3|NA|NA|TRBV2
TGTGCCAGCAGCCTGGGGGCGACAACAGATACGCAGTATTTT
CASSLGATTDTQYF
>TRBJ1-1|NA|NA|TRBV5-1
TGCGCCAGCAGCCCCTTGGACAGTCCTGAAGCTTTCTTT
CASSPLDSPEAFF
>TRBJ1-6|NA|NA|TRBV19
TGTGCCAGTAGTACCTCCGGGGTTAGGGAAAATTCACCCCTCCACTTT
CASSTSGVRENSPLHF
>TRBJ1-2|NA|TRBD1|TRBV5-4
TGTGCCAGCAGCTTGGCACAGGGGGATTATGGCTACACCTTC
CASSLAQGDYGYTF
>TRBJ2-6|few|NA|TRBV19
TGTGCCAGTAGTCCCCAGGGTGGCTCTGGGGCCAACGTCCTGACTTTC
CASSPQGGSGANVLTF
>TRBJ2-6|NA|NA|TRBV6-5
TGTGCCAGCAGTTACCAGGTGTCTGGGGCCAACGTCCTGACTTTC
CASSYQVSGANVLTF
>TRBJ2-2|once|NA|TRBV5-1
TGCGCCAGCAGATATGGAGTTGATACGTCGAACACCGGGGAGCTGTTTTTT
CASRYGVDTSNTGELFF
>TRBJ2-7|NA|TRBD2|TRBV6-5
TGTGCCAGCGGTAAAAAGCGGGACTCCTACGAGCAGTACTTC
CASGKKRDSYEQYF
>TRBJ2-3|NA|TRBD2|TRBV11-2
TGTGCCAGCAGCACCGTAGCGGGAGGCGCAGATACGCAGTATTTT
CASSTVAGGADTQYF
>TRBJ2-7|few|NA|TRBV11-1
TGTGCCAGCAGCCCCCAGTCTTACGAGCAGTACTTC
CASSPQSYEQYF
>TRBJ2-5|NA|NA|TRBV14
TGTGCCAGCAGCCAAGTAGCATCTAGCCAAGAGACCCAGTACTTC
CASSQVASSQETQYF
>TRBJ1-2|NA|NA|TRBV15
TGTGCCACCAGCCCAGGGGACTATGGCTACACCTTC
CATSPGDYGYTF
>TRBJ2-1|few|NA|TRBV6-5
TGTGCCAGCACCACTAGATTTTCCTACAATGAGCAGTTCTTC
CASTTRFSYNEQFF
>TRBJ2-3|NA|TRBD1|TRBV3-1/TRBV3-2
TGTGCCAGCAGCCAACGGACAGGGGGCGCAGATACGCAGTATTTT
CASSQRTGGADTQYF
>TRBJ2-3|NA|TRBD1|TRBV28
TGTGCCAGCAGTTCCGGACAGGATTTGATTAATACGCAGTATTTT
CASSSGQDLINTQYF
>TRBJ1-1|NA|NA|TRBV6-1
TGTGCCAGCAGTGAATCGGTGGGCATGAACACTGAAGCTTTCTTT
CASSESVGMNTEAFF
>TRBJ1-5|NA|NA|TRBV5-6
TGTGCCAGCAGCCCGGGACAATCTAGCAATCAGCCCCAGCATTTT
CASSPGQSSNQPQHF
>TRBJ1-2|NA|TRBD1|TRBV29-1
TGCAGCGTTGACGACAGGGGTGATGACTACACCTTC
CSVDDRGDDYTF
>TRBJ2-7|NA|NA|TRBV19
TGTGCCAGTAGTATAGAACCTTTTCCCGGGGTCTCCTACGAGCAGTACTTC
CASSIEPFPGVSYEQYF
>TRBJ1-5|NA|TRBD1|TRBV19
TGTGCCAGTAGTATAGAGGGGACAGCAAATATTCAGCCCCAGCATTTT
CASSIEGTANIQPQHF
>TRBJ1-5|NA|NA|TRBV6-2/TRBV6-3
TGTGCCAGCAGTTCCGACCCATCGACTGCAAGCAATCAGCCCCAGCATTTT
CASSSDPSTASNQPQHF
>TRBJ1-1|NA|TRBD1|TRBV7-9
TGTGCCAGCAGCTTAGCGACCCCAGGGGGCACTGAAGCTTTCTTT
CASSLATPGGTEAFF
>TRBJ1-1|NA|NA|TRBV3-1/TRBV3-2
TGTGCCAGCAGCCAAGGGCCAGGGGCCACTGAAGCTTTCTTT
CASSQGPGATEAFF
>TRBJ1-6|NA|NA|TRBV2
TGTGCCAGCAGTGATCCGACAGGATATTCACCCCTCCACTTT
CASSDPTGYSPLHF
>TRBJ1-6|NA|NA|TRBV5-4
TGTGCCAGCAGCCAGACCTATAATTCACCCCTCCACTTT
CASSQTYNSPLHF
>TRBJ1-1|NA|TRBD1|TRBV6-5
TGTGCCAGCAGGGGTAGGCAGGGGGCTGAAGCTTTCTTT
CASRGRQGAEAFF
>TRBJ2-3|NA|TRBD1|TRBV5-1
TGCGCCAGCAGCGTGACAGGACAGGGGGCAGATACGCAGTATTTT
CASSVTGQGADTQYF
>TRBJ1-2|NA|TRBD1|TRBV19
TGTGCCAGTAGTTTCTGGAGAATCCGGGACAGGGAAAACTATGGCTACACCTTC
CASSFWRIRDRENYGYTF
>TRBJ2-5|NA|NA|TRBV12-3/TRBV12-4
TGTGCCAGCAGTCCAACGGGGGAGACCCAGTACTTC
CASSPTGETQYF
>TRBJ2-5|NA|TRBD1|TRBV30
TGTGCCTGGAGCCTAACCGACAGGGCTCGGGAGACCCAGTACTTC
CAWSLTDRARETQYF
>TRBJ2-5|few|NA|TRBV27
TGTGCCAGCAGTTTTGTCAGTGGAGAGACCCAGTACTTC
CASSFVSGETQYF
>TRBJ2-7|few|NA|TRBV4-2
TGTGCCAGCAGCACCACAGGTGTTGGATACGAGCAGTACTTC
CASSTTGVGYEQYF
>TRBJ1-1|NA|NA|TRBV6-1
TGTGCCAGCAGTGAAGCAGCGGGGGGCTATAGGAACACTGAAGCTTTCTTT
CASSEAAGGYRNTEAFF
>TRBJ2-5|NA|TRBD2|TRBV7-7
TGTGCCAGCAGCTTAATCAGCGGGGGGCCCCAAGAGACCCAGTACTTC
CASSLISGGPQETQYF
>TRBJ2-5|NA|TRBD1|TRBV6-5
TGTGCCAGCAGTTCCAACAGGGGAGAGACCCAGTACTTC
CASSSNRGETQYF
>TRBJ2-7|NA|TRBD1|TRBV28
TGTGCCAGCAGCACTCCGGGACAGGGGGGAATCGAGCAGTACTTC
CASSTPGQGGIEQYF
>TRBJ2-7|NA|TRBD1|TRBV5-4
TGTGCCAGCAGCTTAGGACAGGGTGAAACCAACTACGAGCAGTACTTC
CASSLGQGETNYEQYF
>TRBJ1-2|NA|NA|TRBV12-3/TRBV12-4
TGTGCCAGCAGTGCCAGGGACTATGGCTACACCTTC
CASSARDYGYTF
>TRBJ1-5|NA|TRBD1|TRBV30
TGTGCCTGCGGCGGGACAGGGGCGCCCTATAGCAATCAGCCCCAGCATTTT
CACGGTGAPYSNQPQHF